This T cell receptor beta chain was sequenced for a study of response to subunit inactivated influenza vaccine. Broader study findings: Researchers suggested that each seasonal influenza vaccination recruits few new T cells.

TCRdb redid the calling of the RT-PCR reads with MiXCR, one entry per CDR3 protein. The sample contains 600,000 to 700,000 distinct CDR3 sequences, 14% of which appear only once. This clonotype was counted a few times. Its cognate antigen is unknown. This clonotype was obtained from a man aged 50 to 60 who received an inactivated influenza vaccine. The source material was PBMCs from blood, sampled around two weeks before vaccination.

The CDR3: CASSPLVKLGGELFF. The CDR3 DNA sequence: TGTGCCAGCAGTCCCCTCGTTAAGCTGGGCGGGGAGCTGTTTTTT. The chain uses TRBV12-3 or TRBV12-4 and TRBJ2-2; D gene ambiguous. With 5 bases removed from V and 7 bases from J, the gap between germline ends came to 17 bases. CDR3 length equals 15 residues.